This T cell receptor (beta chain) was recorded in a study of T-cell reconstitution after alpha-beta-depleted transplantation in children. Regarding the study as a whole: About two months after transplant, alpha-beta T cells reportedly came from several hundred expanded graft clones. One year post-transplant, T-cell counts and diversity were largely derived from T cells produced anew. After transplant, high TCRbeta diversity at day 60 in some patients arose from surviving recipient T cells and thymic progenitors.

The germline V gene encodes CDR1 KGHSH and CDR2 LQKENI. Losses at the gene ends were 1 base for V and 0 bases for J; bases not matched to a gene: 6. This CDR3 is built from 17 residues. This sample's TCRbeta library carried unique molecular identifier barcodes. TCRdb fed the PCR reads into MiXCR, producing one record per CDR3 protein. The sample comprises around 100,000 distinct CDR3 sequences, 4.5% to 7.5% of which are singletons, and 6.1% rests with the top ten. This clonotype was seen ten or more times. What it recognizes is unknown. This rearrangement joins TRBV18 to TRBJ2-1, with 7 bases identical to TRBD2. Sequencing was performed on PBMCs, mostly from graft donor cells, taken 60 days after TCRalphabeta/CD19-depleted stem cell transplant. This receptor was identified in a female patient aged 2-9 years who had a stem cell transplant for Fanconi anemia, so the T cells may come from the graft donor. The CDR3 here is CASSPRWEGSSYNEQFF. Here the CDR3 DNA reads TGTGCCAGCTCACCACGATGGGAGGGCAGCTCCTACAATGAGCAGTTCTTC.